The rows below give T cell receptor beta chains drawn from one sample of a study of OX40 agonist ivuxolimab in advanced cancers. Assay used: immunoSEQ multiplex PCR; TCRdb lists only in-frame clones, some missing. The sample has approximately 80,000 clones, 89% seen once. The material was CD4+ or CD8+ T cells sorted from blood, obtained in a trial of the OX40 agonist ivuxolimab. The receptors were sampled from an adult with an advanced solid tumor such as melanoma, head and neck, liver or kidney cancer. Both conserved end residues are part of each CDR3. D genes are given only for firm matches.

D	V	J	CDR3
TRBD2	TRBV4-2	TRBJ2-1	CASSQDYGNDGRVEQFF
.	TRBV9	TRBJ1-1	CASSVAEGDFYTEAFF
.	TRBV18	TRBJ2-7	CASSFQPSPYYEQYF
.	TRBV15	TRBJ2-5	CATLRDRGETQYF
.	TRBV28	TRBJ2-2	CASSPRLGWGPGELFF
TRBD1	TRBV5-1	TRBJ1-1	CASSQTQGKGTEAFF
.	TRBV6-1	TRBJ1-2	CASSEYNREYGYTF
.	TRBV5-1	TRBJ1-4	CASSSGADSSTNEKLFF
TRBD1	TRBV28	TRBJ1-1	CASTRQGGTEAFF
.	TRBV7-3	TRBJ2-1	CASSPRQPGSNEQFF
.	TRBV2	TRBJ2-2	CASTRSAPTGELFF
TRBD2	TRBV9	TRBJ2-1	CASSVSGRAPYNEQFF
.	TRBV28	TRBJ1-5	CASSTPTGRGNQPQHF
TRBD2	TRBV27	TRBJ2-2	CASSGGLAGVTGELFF
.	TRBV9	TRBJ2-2	CASSVGLGTGELFF
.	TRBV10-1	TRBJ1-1	CASSEPGQEAFF
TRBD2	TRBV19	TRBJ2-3	CASSTIRGADTQYF
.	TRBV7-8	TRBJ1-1	CASSRGGSEAFF
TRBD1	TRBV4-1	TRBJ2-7	CASSRMTGGTYEQYF
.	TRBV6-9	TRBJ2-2	CASSYSEKGTGELFF
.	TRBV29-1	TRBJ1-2	CSVEDDRTTNGYTF
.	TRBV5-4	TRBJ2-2	CASSLPANTGELFF
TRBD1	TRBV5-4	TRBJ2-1	CASSMGTGENVEQFF
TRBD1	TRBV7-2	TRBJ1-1	CASSLTGGRNTEAFF
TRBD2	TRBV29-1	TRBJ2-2	CSVQRAGVGTGELFF
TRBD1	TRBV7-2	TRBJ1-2	CASRTGTGDYGYTF
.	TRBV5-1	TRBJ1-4	CASRSGKGHEKLFF
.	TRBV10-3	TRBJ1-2	CAISEGGGYTF
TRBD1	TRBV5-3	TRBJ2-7	CARSLELGQGARSSYEQYF
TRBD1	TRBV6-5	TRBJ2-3	CASSTRQGTDTQYF
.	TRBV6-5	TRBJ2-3	CASSYSTGLTDTQYF
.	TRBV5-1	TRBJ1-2	CASSWDGDRYGYTF
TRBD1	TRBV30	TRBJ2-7	CAWSRGTGAYEQYF
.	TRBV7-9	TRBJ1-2	CASSFKVDIGYTF
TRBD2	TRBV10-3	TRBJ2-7	CAISEGLAGSSYEQYF
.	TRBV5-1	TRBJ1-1	CASSLDSPRTEAFF
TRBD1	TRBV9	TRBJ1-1	CASSSRGTGNTEAFF
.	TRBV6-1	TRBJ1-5	CASRGWKGFNQPQHF
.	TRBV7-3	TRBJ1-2	CASSLSTAGNYGYTF
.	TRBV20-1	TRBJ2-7	CSASWTDKQYF
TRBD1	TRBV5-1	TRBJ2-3	CASSIRQGATDTQYF
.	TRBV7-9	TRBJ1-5	CASSLASATNQHF
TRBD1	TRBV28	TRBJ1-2	CASSESGTGVFHTF
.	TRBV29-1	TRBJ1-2	CSAEWGNYGYTF
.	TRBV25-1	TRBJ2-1	CASSEWRNEQFF
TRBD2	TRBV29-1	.	CSYGLAGGYETQYF
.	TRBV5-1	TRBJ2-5	CASSSPARETQYF
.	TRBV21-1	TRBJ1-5	CASSNLCWGSNQPQHF
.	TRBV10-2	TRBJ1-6	CASSDTDNSPLHF
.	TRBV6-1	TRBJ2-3	CASSEQNIDTQYF
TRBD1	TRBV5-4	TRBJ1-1	CASSRDRGMGDTEAFF
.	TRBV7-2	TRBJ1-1	CASSLDGENTEAFF
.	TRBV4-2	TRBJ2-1	CASSQGGTWAYNEQFF
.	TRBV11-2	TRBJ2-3	CASSLATFPDTQYF
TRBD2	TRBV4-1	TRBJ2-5	CASSQALAGIQETQYF